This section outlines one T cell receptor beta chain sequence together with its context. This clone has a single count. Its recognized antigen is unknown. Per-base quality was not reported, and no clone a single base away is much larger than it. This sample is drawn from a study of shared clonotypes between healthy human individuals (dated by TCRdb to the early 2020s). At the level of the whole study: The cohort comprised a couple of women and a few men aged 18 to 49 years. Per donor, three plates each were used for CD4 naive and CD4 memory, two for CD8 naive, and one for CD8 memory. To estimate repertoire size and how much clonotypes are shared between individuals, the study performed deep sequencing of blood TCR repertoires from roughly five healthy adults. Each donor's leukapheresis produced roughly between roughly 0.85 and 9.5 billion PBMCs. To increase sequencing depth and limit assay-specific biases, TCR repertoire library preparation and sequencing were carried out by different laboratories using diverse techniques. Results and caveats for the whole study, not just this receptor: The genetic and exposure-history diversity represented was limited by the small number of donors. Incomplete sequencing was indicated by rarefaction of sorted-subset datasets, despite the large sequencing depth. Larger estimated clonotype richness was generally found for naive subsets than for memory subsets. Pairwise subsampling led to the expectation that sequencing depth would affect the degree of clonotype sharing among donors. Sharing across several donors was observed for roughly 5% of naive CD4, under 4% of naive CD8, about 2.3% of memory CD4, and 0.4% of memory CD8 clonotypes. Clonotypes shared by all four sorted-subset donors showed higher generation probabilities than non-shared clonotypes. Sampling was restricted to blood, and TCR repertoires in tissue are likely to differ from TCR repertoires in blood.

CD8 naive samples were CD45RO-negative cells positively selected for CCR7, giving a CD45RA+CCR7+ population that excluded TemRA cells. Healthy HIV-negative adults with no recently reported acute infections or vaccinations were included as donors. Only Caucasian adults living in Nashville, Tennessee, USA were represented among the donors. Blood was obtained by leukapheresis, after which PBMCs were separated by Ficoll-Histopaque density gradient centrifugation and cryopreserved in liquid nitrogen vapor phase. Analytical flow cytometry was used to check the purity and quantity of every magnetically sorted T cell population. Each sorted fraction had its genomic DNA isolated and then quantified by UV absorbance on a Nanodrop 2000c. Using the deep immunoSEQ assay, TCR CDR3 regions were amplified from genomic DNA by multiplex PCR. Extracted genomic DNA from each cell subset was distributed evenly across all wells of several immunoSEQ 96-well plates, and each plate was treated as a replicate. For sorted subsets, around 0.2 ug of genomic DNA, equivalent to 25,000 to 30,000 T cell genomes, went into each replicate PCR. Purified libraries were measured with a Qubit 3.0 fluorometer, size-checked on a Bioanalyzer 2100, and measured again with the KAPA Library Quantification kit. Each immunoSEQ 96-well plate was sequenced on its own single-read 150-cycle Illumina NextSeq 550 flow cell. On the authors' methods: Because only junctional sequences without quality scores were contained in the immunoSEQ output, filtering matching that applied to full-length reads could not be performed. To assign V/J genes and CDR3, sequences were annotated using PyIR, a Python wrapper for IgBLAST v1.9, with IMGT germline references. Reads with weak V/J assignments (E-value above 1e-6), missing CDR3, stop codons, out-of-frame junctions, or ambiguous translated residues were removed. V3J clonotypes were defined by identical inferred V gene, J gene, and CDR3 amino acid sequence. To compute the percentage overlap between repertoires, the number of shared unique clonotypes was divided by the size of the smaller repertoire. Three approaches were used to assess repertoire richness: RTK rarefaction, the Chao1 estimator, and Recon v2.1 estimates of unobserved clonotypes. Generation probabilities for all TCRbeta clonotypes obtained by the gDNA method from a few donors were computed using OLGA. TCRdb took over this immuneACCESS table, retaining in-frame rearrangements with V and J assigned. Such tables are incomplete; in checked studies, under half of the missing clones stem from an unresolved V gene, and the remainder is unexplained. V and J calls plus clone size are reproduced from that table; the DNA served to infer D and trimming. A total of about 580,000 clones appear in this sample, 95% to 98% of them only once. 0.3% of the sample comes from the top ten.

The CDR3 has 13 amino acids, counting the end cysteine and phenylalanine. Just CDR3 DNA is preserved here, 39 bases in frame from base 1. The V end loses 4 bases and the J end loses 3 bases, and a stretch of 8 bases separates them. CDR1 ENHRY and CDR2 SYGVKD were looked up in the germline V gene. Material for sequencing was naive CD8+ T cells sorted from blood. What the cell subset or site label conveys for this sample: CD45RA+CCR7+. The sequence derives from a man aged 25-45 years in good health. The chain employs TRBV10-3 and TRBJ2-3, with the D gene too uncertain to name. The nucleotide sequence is TGTGCCATCAGTGCCCCGGAAACAGATACGCAGTATTTT. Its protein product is CAISAPETDTQYF.